This T cell receptor (beta chain) originates from a study of monozygotic twins with inflammatory bowel disease. From approximately 3.5 ug of total RNA, each TCR library was prepared. Through template switching, UMIs that included a 6-nucleotide sample barcode were added. After re-calling the 5' RACE reads, TCRdb lists one entry per CDR3 protein, DNA absent. This repertoire includes more than 85,000 distinct CDR3 sequences. The CDR3 spans 12 residues. Germline assignment: CDR1 LNHDA and CDR2 SQIVND (reference sequence). On this clonotype: Its antigen is unidentified.

Regarding the study as a whole: Evidence did not back any single strong signal or clonotype linked to IBD.

Sample: blood. This receptor was identified in a human donor with ulcerative colitis or Crohn's disease, or a healthy co-twin of an affected twin (not recorded which). This chain uses TRBV19 with TRBJ1-6; TCRdb lists TRBD1, though no DNA is available to test this call. CDR3 amino acids: CACRDTGLSLHF. The whole variable domain, filled in from reference TRBV19 and TRBJ1-6, reads DGGITQSPKYLFRKEGQNVTLSCEQNLNHDAMYWYRQDPGQGLRLIYYSQIVNDFQKGDIAEGYSVSREKKESFPLTVTSAQKNPTAFYLCACRDTGLSLHFGNGTRLTVT.